This is a list of T cell receptor beta chains from one sample in a study of blood T cell repertoires in COVID-19. This table comes from immunoSEQ multiplex PCR, and its TCRdb copy is limited to in-frame clones, with some not included. Seen here are about 61,000 clones, 90% to 95% observed once, and the top ten hold roughly 8.6%. The sample was peripheral blood. The receptors were gathered from a human donor in a cohort sampled during active COVID-19. The CDR3 runs from the conserved cysteine through the conserved F or W. Each record gives: V gene, D gene, clone size, J gene, CDR3 protein, CDR3 DNA. D genes are given only for firm matches. The size field is filled for only some rows; it gives once, few, many or a size class.

V: TRBV5-1
D: .
size: .
J: TRBJ1-1
CDR3: CASSLEAVTEAFF
DNA: TGCGCCAGCAGCTTGGAGGCGGTCACTGAAGCTTTCTTT

V: TRBV7-3
D: TRBD2
size: .
J: TRBJ2-1
CDR3: CASSLTTSGFNEQFF
DNA: TGTGCCAGCAGCTTAACAACTAGCGGTTTCAATGAGCAGTTCTTC

V: TRBV4-1
D: TRBD2
size: .
J: TRBJ2-3
CDR3: CASSPLAGGLDTQYF
DNA: TGCGCCAGCAGCCCCTTAGCGGGGGGGCTTGATACGCAGTATTTT

V: TRBV19
D: TRBD1
size: .
J: TRBJ1-3
CDR3: CASSIAGTENTIYF
DNA: TGTGCCAGTAGTATAGCCGGGACAGAGAACACCATATATTTT

V: TRBV5-4
D: TRBD2
size: .
J: TRBJ2-7
CDR3: CASSLGGGPVHEQYF
DNA: TGTGCCAGCAGCTTGGGGGGAGGGCCTGTCCACGAGCAGTACTTC

V: TRBV4-2
D: .
size: few
J: TRBJ2-7
CDR3: CASSRGVSYEQYF
DNA: TGTGCCAGCAGCCGAGGCGTCTCCTACGAGCAGTACTTC

V: TRBV15
D: TRBD2
size: .
J: TRBJ2-1
CDR3: CATSRGWVAGALNEQFF
DNA: TGTGCCACCAGCAGAGGGTGGGTAGCGGGAGCTCTCAATGAGCAGTTCTTC

V: TRBV6-6
D: TRBD1
size: .
J: TRBJ2-1
CDR3: CASSYRDRGTYNEQFF
DNA: TGTGCCAGCAGTTACCGGGACAGGGGGACCTACAATGAGCAGTTCTTC

V: TRBV5-6
D: TRBD1
size: .
J: TRBJ1-1
CDR3: CASSTNRGRGTEAFF
DNA: TGTGCCAGCAGCACCAACAGGGGTAGGGGCACTGAAGCTTTCTTT

V: TRBV4-2
D: TRBD2
size: .
J: TRBJ2-1
CDR3: CASSQVLAGGGEQFF
DNA: TGTGCCAGCAGCCAAGTCCTAGCGGGAGGAGGTGAGCAGTTCTTC

V: TRBV12-3/TRBV12-4
D: .
size: .
J: TRBJ2-7
CDR3: CASRRSRRDEQYF
DNA: TGTGCCAGCCGGAGGTCTAGACGGGACGAGCAGTACTTC

V: TRBV6-5
D: .
size: .
J: TRBJ1-3
CDR3: CASRGEGSGTIYF
DNA: TGTGCCAGCAGGGGGGAGGGTTCGGGCACCATATATTTT

V: TRBV5-1
D: TRBD2
size: .
J: TRBJ2-7
CDR3: CASSLAGGRREQYF
DNA: TGCGCCAGCAGCTTGGCGGGAGGCAGGAGAGAGCAGTACTTC

V: TRBV19
D: .
size: .
J: TRBJ2-7
CDR3: CASSLRDSLYEQYF
DNA: TGTGCCAGTAGTCTGCGGGACAGCCTCTACGAGCAGTACTTC

V: TRBV12-5
D: .
size: .
J: TRBJ2-1
CDR3: CASGRGGSSYNEQFF
DNA: TGTGCTAGTGGGAGAGGGGGAAGCTCCTACAATGAGCAGTTCTTC

V: TRBV7-9
D: .
size: .
J: TRBJ2-3
CDR3: CASTWDFTDTQYF
DNA: TGTGCCAGCACTTGGGACTTCACAGATACGCAGTATTTT